A selection of T cell receptor beta chains follows, all from one sample in a study of blood T cell repertoires in COVID-19. The table came from immunoSEQ multiplex PCR; TCRdb's copy has only in-frame clones and leaves some out. Among more than 300,000 clones listed, more than 80% were seen once. Sequenced sample: peripheral blood. These TCRs come from a man in his late teens or twenties who had recovered from COVID-19. CDR3s include the opening cysteine and the closing phenylalanine or tryptophan. Fields, in order: J gene, V gene, D gene, clone size, CDR3 length, CDR3 DNA, CDR3 protein. A D gene is named only where the DNA matches it firmly. Size is omitted from some rows. Given values are once, few, many or a class for expanded clones.

>TRBJ2-5|TRBV27|TRBD2|NA|15
TGTGCCAGCAAGGGACTAGCGGGGGCGCAAGAGACCCAGTACTTC
CASKGLAGAQETQYF
>TRBJ1-1|TRBV6-2/TRBV6-3|NA|once|14
TGTGCCAGCAGTTACTCGGGAGGGGGCACTGAAGCTTTCTTT
CASSYSGGGTEAFF
>TRBJ1-1|TRBV5-4|NA|NA|14
TGTGCCAGCAGCAGAGACAGAGTGAACACTGAAGCTTTCTTT
CASSRDRVNTEAFF
>TRBJ2-7|TRBV30|TRBD1|NA|16
TGTGCCTGGAGTATCACCCCGGGACAGGGGGCCTACGAGCAGTACTTC
CAWSITPGQGAYEQYF
>TRBJ1-2|TRBV10-3|TRBD1|NA|13
TGTGCCATCAGTGATATGGGGACAGACCCACACCTCTTC
CAISDMGTDPHLF
>TRBJ1-1|TRBV18|NA|NA|16
TGTGCCAGCTCACCTCAAGATTGGCGGGGAAACACTGAAGCTTTCTTT
CASSPQDWRGNTEAFF
>TRBJ1-5|TRBV6-5|NA|NA|13
TGTGCCAGCAGTCGGGTGAGCGGACAGCCCCAGCATTTT
CASSRVSGQPQHF
>TRBJ2-2|TRBV10-3|NA|NA|15
TGTGCCATCAGGGAAGGGGCGTCGAACACCGGGGAGCTGTTTTTT
CAIREGASNTGELFF
>TRBJ1-1|TRBV7-9|NA|NA|13
TGTGCCAGCAGCTTAAGCAGCGGGATTGAAGCTTTCTTT
CASSLSSGIEAFF
>TRBJ1-2|TRBV6-4|TRBD1|NA|13
TGTGCCAGCAGTGAAAGCCCGGGACAGAGCTACACCTTC
CASSESPGQSYTF
>TRBJ2-7|TRBV5-5|NA|NA|14
TGTGCCAGCAGCTTGCACCAAGGGGTCGACGAGCAGTACTTC
CASSLHQGVDEQYF
>TRBJ1-2|TRBV5-6|TRBD1|NA|16
TGTGCCAGCAGCTTGGTAAGGGGGCGCCTAGTCGGCGGCTACACCTTC
CASSLVRGRLVGGYTF
>TRBJ2-2|TRBV7-8|NA|NA|15
TGTGCCAGCAGCGTATTAGTACTGAACACCGGGGAGCTGTTTTTT
CASSVLVLNTGELFF
>TRBJ1-6|TRBV5-1|NA|NA|15
TGCGCCAGCAGCCTGGACAGCTCCTATAATTCACCCCTCCACTTT
CASSLDSSYNSPLHF
>TRBJ1-2|TRBV7-2|TRBD1|NA|15
TGTGCCAGCAGCTTAGGTCAAGGGACAGGGGTAGGCTACACCTTC
CASSLGQGTGVGYTF
>TRBJ2-2|TRBV7-9|NA|NA|14
TGTGCCAGCAGCTTGACAAGGGGGACCGGGGAGCTGTTTTTT
CASSLTRGTGELFF
>TRBJ2-7|TRBV11-2|TRBD2|NA|15
TGTGCCAGCAGCTTCAATAGCGGGTCCCTCTACGAGCAGTACTTC
CASSFNSGSLYEQYF
>TRBJ1-2|TRBV5-6|NA|few|14
TGTGCCAGCAGAACCATTGGGGGGACCTATGGCTACACCTTC
CASRTIGGTYGYTF
>TRBJ2-1|TRBV21-1|NA|NA|18
TGTGCCAGCAGCAAAGGGGGTTTTGGGCTAGCGGGGGCCAATGAGCAGTTCTTC
CASSKGGFGLAGANEQFF
>TRBJ2-5|TRBV6-5|TRBD2|NA|13
TGTGCCAGCAGTCGGACTAGCAGGGAGACCCAGTACTTC
CASSRTSRETQYF
>TRBJ1-2|TRBV3-1/TRBV3-2|TRBD1|NA|15
TGTGCCAGCAGCCAAGATTGGACAGGGCAGGTTGGCTACACCTTC
CASSQDWTGQVGYTF
>TRBJ2-1|TRBV12-3/TRBV12-4|NA|NA|11
TGTGCCAGCAGCTTAACAAGTGAGCAGTTCTTC
CASSLTSEQFF
>TRBJ1-1|TRBV6-5|NA|NA|13
TGTGCCAGCCCGTTTGACAGGAGCACTGAAGCTTTCTTT
CASPFDRSTEAFF